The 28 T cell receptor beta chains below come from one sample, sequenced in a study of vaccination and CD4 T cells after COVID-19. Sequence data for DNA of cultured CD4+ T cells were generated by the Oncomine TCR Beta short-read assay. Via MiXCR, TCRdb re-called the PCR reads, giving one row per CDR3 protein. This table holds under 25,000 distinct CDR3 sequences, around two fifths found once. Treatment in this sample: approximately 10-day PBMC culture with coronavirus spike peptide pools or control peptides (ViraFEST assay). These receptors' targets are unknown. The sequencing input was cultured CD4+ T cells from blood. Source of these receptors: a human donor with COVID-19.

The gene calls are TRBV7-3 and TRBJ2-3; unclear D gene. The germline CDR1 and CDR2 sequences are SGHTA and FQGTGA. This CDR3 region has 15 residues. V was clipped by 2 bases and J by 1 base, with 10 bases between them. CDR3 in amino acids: CASSLAFGGTDTQYF. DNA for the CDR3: TGTGCCAGCAGCTTAGCCTTTGGAGGCACAGATACGCAGTATTTT.

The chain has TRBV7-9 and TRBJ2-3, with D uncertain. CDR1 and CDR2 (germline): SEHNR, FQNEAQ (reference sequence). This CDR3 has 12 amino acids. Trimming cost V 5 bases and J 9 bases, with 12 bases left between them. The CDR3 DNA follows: TGTGCCAGCAGCCCTGACTCGGGCACGCAGTATTTT. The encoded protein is CASSPDSGTQYF.

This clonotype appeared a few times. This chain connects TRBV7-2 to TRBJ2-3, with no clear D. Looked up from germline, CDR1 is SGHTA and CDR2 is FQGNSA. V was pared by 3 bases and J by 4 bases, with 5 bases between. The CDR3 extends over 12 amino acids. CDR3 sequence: CASSFFPDTQYF. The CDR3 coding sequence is TGTGCCAGCAGCTTTTTCCCAGATACGCAGTATTTT.

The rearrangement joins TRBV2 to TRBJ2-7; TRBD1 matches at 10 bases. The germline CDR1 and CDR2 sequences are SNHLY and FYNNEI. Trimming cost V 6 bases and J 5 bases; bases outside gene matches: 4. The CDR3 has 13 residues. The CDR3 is CASSRDRGNEQYF. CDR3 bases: TGTGCCAGCAGCCGGGACAGGGGCAACGAGCAGTACTTC.

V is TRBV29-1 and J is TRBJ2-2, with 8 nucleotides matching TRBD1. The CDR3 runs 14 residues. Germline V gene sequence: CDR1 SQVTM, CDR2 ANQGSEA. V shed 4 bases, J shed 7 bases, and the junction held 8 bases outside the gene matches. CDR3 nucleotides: TGCAGCGTTGTCAGGACAGGGAGGAGCGGGGAGCTGTTTTTT. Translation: CSVVRTGRSGELFF.

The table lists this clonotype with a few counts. As DNA, the CDR3 is TGTGCCAGCAGCTCGAGAGCGGGGTCCACCTACGAGCAGTACTTC. Amino acids: CASSSRAGSTYEQYF. The chain links TRBV7-2 to TRBJ2-7, with TRBD2 identical over 7 bases. The germline gives CDR1 SGHTA, CDR2 FQGNSA. This CDR3 contains 15 residues. Trimming cost V 4 bases and J 2 bases; bases outside gene matches: 8.

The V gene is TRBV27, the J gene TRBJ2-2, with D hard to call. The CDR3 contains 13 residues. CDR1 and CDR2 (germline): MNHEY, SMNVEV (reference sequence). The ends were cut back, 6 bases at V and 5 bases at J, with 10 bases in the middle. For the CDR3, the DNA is TGTGCCAGCAGCTCGGAGCTGACCGGGGAGCTGTTTTTT. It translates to CASSSELTGELFF.

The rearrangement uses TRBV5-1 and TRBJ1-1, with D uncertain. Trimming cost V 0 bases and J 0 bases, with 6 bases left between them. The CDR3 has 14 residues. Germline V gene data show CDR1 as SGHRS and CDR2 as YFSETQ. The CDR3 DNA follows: TGCGCCAGCAGCTTGGGAACTCTGAACACTGAAGCTTTCTTT. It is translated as CASSLGTLNTEAFF.

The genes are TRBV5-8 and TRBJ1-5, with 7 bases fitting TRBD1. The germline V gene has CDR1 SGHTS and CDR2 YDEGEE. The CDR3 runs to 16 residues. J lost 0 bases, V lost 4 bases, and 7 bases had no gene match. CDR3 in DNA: TGTGCCAGCAGCCCGGGGGACAGCTATAGCAATCAGCCCCAGCATTTT. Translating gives CASSPGDSYSNQPQHF.

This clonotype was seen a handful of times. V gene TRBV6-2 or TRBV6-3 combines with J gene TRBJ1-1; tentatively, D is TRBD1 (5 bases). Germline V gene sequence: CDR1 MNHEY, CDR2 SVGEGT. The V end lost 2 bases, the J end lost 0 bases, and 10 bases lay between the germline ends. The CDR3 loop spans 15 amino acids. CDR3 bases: TGTGCCAGCAGTTACGGCCGGGGCATGAACACTGAAGCTTTCTTT. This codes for CASSYGRGMNTEAFF.

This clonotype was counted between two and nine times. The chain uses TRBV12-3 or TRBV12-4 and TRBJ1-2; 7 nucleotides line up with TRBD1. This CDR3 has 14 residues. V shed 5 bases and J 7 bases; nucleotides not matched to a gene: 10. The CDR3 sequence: CASSPQTGLTGYTF. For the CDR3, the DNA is TGTGCCAGCAGTCCCCAGACAGGGCTCACTGGCTACACCTTC.

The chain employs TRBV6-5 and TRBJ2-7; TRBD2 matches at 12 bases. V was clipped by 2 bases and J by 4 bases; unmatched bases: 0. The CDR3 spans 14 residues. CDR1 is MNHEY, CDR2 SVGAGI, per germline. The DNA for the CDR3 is TGTGCCAGCAGTTACGGACTAGCGGGGTACGAGCAGTACTTC. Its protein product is CASSYGLAGYEQYF.

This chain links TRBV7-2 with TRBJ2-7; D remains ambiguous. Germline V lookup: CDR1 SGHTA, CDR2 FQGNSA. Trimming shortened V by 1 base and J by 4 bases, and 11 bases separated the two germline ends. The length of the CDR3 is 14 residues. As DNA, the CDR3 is TGTGCCAGCAGCTTAGTAAACCGGCGATACGAGCAGTACTTC. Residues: CASSLVNRRYEQYF.

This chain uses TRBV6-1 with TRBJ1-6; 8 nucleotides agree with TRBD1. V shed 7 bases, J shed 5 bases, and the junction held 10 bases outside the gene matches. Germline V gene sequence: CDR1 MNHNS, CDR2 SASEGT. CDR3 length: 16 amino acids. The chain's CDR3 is CASTPLTTGDNSPLHF. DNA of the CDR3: TGTGCCAGCACACCGTTGACGACAGGGGATAATTCACCCCTCCACTTT.

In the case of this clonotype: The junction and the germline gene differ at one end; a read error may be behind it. This CDR3 reads CASSLDPRFPDPLF. DNA of the CDR3: TGTGCCAGCAGCTTAGATCCTCGGTTTCCGGATCCCCTATTT. The chain combines TRBV11-3 with TRBJ1-1; D call uncertain. Germline V gene lookup returns CDR1 SGHNT and CDR2 YENEEA. The CDR3 contains 14 residues.

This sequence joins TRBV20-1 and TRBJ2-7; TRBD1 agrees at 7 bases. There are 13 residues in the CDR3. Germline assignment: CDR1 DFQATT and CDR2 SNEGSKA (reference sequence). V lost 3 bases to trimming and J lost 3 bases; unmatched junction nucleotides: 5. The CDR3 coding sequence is TGCAGTGCTAGCAGGGGGAACAACTACGAGCAGTACTTC. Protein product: CSASRGNNYEQYF.

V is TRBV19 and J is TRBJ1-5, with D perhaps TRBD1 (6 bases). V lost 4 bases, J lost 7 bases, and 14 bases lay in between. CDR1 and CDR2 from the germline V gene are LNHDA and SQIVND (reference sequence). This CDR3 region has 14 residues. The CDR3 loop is CASSKQGGAQPQHF. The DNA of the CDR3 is TGTGCCAGTAGTAAACAGGGTGGCGCCCAGCCCCAGCATTTT. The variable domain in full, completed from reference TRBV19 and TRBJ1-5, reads DGGITQSPKYLFRKEGQNVTLSCEQNLNHDAMYWYRQDPGQGLRLIYYSQIVNDFQKGDIAEGYSVSREKKESFPLTVTSAQKNPTAFYLCASSKQGGAQPQHFGDGTRLSIL.

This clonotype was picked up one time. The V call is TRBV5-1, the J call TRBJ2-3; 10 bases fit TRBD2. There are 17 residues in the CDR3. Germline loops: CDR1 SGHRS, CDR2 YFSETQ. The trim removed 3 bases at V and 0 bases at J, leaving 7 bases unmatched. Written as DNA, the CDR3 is TGCGCCAGCAGCTCACTCCTGACTAGCGGGAGCACAGATACGCAGTATTTT. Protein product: CASSSLLTSGSTDTQYF.

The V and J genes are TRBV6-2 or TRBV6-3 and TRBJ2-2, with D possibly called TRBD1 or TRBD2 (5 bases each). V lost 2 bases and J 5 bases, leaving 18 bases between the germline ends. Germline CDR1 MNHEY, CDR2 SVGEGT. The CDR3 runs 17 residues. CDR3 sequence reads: CASSYTPGALSTGELFF. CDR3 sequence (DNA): TGTGCCAGCAGTTACACCCCCGGGGCGCTATCTACCGGGGAGCTGTTTTTT.

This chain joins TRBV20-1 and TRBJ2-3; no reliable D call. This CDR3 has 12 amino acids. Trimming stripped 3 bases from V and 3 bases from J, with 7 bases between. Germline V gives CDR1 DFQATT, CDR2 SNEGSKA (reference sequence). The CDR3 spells CSASSRTDTQYF. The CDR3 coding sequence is TGCAGTGCTAGTTCGAGGACAGATACGCAGTATTTT.

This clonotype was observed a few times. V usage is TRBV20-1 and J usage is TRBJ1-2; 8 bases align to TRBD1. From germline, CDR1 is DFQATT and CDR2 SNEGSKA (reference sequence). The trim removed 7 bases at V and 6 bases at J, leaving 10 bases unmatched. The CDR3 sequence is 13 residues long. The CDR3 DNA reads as TGCAGTGTCCCGCAGGGGGCTGAGAATGGCTACACCTTC. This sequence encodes CSVPQGAENGYTF.

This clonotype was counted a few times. The CDR3: CASSSRTGQGVAEQYF. The CDR3 nucleotides are TGTGCCAGCAGTTCCCGAACGGGACAGGGGGTAGCCGAGCAGTACTTC. This chain uses TRBV27 with TRBJ2-7; 11 nucleotides match TRBD1. This CDR3 has 16 residues. Trimming took 4 bases from V and 6 from J; bases not matched to a gene: 11. Germline V gene lookup returns CDR1 MNHEY and CDR2 SMNVEV (reference sequence).

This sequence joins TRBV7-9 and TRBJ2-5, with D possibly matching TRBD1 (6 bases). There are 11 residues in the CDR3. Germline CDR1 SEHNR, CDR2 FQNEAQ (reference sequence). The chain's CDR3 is CAAPRGETQYF. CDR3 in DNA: TGTGCGGCCCCAAGGGGGGAGACCCAGTACTTC.

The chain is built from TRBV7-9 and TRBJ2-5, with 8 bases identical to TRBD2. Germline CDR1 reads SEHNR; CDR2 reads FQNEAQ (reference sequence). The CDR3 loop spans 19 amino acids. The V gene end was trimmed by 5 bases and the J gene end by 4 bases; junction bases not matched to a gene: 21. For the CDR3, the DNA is TGTGCCAGCAGCACCCCGAACCGAGCGGGGGCCGATCGAGCAGAGACCCAGTACTTC. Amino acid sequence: CASSTPNRAGADRAETQYF.

The CDR3 is CSARDEGRDNEQFF. CDR3 bases: TGCAGTGCTAGAGATGAAGGTCGGGATAATGAGCAGTTCTTC. The V and J genes are TRBV20-1 and TRBJ2-1, with a possible D match to TRBD2 (5 bases). Germline values: CDR1 DFQATT, CDR2 SNEGSKA (reference sequence). This CDR3 has 14 residues. V gave up 0 bases and J gave up 7 bases, with 13 bases separating them.

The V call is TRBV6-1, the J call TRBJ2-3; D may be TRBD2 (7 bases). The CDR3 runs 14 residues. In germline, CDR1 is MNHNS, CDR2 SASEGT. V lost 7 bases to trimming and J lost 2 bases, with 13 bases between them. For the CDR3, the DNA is TGTGCCAGCAACAGGCGGGGGCTCACAGATACGCAGTATTTT. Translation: CASNRRGLTDTQYF.

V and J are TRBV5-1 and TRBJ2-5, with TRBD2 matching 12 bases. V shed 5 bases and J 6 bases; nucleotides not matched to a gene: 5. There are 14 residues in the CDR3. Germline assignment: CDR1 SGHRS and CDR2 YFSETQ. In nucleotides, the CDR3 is TGCGCCAGCAGTCCTAGCGGGGGGGAGAAGACCCAGTACTTC. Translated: CASSPSGGEKTQYF. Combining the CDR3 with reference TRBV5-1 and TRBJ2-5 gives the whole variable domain KAGVTQTPRYLIKTRGQQVTLSCSPISGHRSVSWYQQTPGQGLQFLFEYFSETQRNKGNFPGRFSGRQFSNSRSEMNVSTLELGDSALYLCASSPSGGEKTQYFGPGTRLLVL.

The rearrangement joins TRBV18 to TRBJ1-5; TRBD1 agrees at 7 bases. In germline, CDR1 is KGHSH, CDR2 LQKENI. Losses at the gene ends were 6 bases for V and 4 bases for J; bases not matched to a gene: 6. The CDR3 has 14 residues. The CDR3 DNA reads TGTGCCAGCTCCCCGGGACAGCCAAATCAGCCCCAGCATTTT. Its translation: CASSPGQPNQPQHF.